This TCR beta chain was sequenced during a study of blood T cell repertoires in COVID-19. Per the study methods: Amplification of reference gene primers was used by the study to estimate nucleated cell counts. TCRdb's copy holds only in-frame clones and misses some; the assay was immunoSEQ multiplex PCR. V, J and clone size reflect that table, while D and trimming were determined from the DNA. The table records roughly 120,000 clones, approximately 81% of them present only once. The CDR3 sequence is 12 residues long. The V segment lost 4 bases and the J segment 4 bases; nucleotides outside the gene matches: 2. The germline V gene encodes CDR1 SGHKS and CDR2 YYEKEE (reference sequence).

Sequencing used peripheral blood. The receptor was isolated from a middle-aged man with acute or convalescent COVID-19. V gene TRBV5-5 combines with J gene TRBJ2-7; TRBD1 matches 7 bases. The CDR3 DNA is TGTGCCAGCAGCCGACAGGGTTACGAGCAGTACTTC. This gives the protein CASSRQGYEQYF.